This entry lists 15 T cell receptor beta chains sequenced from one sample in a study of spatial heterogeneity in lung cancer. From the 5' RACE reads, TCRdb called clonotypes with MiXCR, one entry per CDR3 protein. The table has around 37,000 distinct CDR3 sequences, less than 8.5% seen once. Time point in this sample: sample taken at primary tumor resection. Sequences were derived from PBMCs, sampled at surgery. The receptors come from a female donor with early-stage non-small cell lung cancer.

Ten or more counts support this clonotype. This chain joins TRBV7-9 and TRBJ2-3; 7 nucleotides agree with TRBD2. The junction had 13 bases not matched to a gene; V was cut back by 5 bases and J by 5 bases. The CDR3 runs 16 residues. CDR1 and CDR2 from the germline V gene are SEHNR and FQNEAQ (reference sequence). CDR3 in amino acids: CASSPLSGTIRDTQYF. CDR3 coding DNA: TGTGCCAGCAGCCCCCTCTCCGGGACTATAAGAGATACGCAGTATTTT.

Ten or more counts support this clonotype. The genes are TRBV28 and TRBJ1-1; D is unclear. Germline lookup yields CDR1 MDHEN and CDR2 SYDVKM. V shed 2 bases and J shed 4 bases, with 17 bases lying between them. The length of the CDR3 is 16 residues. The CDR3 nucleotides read TGTGCCAGCAGTTTACGGCGTGAGGGTTCCGCCACTGAAGCTTTCTTT. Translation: CASSLRREGSATEAFF.

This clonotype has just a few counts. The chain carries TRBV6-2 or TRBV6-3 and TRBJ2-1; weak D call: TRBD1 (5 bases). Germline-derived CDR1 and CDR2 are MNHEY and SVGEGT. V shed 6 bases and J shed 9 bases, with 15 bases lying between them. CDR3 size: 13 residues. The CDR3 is CASSSQVRAEQFF. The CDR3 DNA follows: TGTGCCAGCAGCTCACAGGTTCGGGCTGAGCAGTTCTTC.

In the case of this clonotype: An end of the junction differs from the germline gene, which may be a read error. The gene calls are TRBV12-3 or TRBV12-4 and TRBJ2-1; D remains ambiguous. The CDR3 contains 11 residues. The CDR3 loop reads CASTLLGEQFF. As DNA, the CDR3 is TGTGCCAGCACTTTACTGGGCGAGCAGTTCTTC.

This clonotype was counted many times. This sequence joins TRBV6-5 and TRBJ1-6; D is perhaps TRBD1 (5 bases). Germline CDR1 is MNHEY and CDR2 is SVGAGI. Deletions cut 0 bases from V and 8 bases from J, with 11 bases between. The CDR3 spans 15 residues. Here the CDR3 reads CASSYSGGRDSPLHF. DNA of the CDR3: TGTGCCAGCAGTTACTCCGGGGGTAGGGATTCACCCCTCCACTTT.

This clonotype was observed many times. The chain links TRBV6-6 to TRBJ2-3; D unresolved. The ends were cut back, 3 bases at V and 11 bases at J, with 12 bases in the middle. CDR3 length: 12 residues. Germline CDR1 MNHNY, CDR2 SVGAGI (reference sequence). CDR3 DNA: TGTGCCAGCAGTTATGATGTATACGAGCAGTATTTT. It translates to CASSYDVYEQYF.

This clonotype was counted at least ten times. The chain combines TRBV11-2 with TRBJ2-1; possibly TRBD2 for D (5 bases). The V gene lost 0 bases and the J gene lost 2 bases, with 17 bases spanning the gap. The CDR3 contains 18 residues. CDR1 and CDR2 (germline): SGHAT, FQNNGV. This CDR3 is CASSLDGDSEVPYNEQFF. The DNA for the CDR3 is TGTGCCAGCAGCTTAGATGGGGATAGCGAAGTACCCTACAATGAGCAGTTCTTC.

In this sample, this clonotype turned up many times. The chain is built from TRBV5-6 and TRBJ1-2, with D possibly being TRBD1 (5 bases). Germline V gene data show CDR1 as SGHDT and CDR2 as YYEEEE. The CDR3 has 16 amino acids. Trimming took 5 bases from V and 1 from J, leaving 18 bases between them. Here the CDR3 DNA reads TGTGCCAGCAGGCCCATGGACACGCAGCATAACTATGGCTACACCTTC. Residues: CASRPMDTQHNYGYTF.

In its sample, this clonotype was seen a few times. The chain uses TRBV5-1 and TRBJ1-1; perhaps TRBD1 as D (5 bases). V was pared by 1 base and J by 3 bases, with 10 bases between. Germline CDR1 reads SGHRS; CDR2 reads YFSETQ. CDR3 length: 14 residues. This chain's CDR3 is CASSLFGGDTEAFF. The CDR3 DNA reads TGCGCCAGCAGCTTGTTTGGGGGGGACACTGAAGCTTTCTTT.

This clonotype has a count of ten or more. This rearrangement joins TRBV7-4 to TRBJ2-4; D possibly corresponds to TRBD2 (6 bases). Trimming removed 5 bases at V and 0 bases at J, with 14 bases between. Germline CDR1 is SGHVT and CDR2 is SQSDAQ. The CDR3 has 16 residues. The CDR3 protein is CASSPRDFLAKNIQYF. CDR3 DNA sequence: TGTGCCAGCAGCCCCCGGGACTTTTTAGCCAAAAACATTCAGTACTTC.

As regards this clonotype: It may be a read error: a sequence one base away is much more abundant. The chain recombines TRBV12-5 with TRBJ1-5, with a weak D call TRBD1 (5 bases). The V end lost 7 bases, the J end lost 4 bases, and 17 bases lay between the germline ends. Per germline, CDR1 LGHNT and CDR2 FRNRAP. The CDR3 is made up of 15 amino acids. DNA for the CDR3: TGTGCTAGTGATGCTACCCGGGACGGTAATCAGCCCCAGCATTTT. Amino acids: CASDATRDGNQPQHF.

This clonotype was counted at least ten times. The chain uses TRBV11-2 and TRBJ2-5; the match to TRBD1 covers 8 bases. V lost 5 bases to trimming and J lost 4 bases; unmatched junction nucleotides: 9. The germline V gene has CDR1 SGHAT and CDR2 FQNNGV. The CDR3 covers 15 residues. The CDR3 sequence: CASSQTGQGIETQYF. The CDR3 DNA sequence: TGTGCCAGCAGCCAGACCGGACAGGGAATAGAGACCCAGTACTTC.

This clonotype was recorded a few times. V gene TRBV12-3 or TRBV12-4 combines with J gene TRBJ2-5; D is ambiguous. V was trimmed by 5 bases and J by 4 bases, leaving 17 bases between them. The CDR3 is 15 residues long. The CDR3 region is CASSLRTGPIETQYF. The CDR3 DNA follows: TGTGCCAGCAGTCTACGGACGGGCCCCATAGAGACCCAGTACTTC.

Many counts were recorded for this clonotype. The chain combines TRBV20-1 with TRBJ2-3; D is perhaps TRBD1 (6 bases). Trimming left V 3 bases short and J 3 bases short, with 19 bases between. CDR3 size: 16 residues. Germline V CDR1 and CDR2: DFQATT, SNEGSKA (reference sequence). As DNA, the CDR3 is TGCAGTGCTAGTATGTGGGGGCTTATGGGAACAGATACGCAGTATTTT. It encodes CSASMWGLMGTDTQYF.

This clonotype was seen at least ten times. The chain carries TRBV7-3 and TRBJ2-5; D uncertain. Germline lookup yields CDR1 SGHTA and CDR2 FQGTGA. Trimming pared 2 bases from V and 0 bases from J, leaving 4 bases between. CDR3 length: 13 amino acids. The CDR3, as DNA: TGTGCCAGCAGCTTAGACAACCAAGAGACCCAGTACTTC. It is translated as CASSLDNQETQYF.